This TCR beta chain was recorded in a study of shared clonotypes between healthy human individuals. Study-level results: Limited genetic and exposure-history diversity came from having few donors.

In the case of this clone: Its antigen is as yet unknown.

In the original analysis: ImmunoSEQ only sent back junction sequences with no quality scores, so filtering was done differently. The table came from immunoSEQ multiplex PCR; TCRdb's copy has only in-frame clones and leaves some out. The V and J calls and the clone size are those of that table, but D and trimming were determined from the DNA. This sample has some 2,400,000 clones, with more than 90% found just once. The CDR3 extends over 14 amino acids. Germline values: CDR1 SGHRS, CDR2 YFSETQ. With 4 bases removed from V and 8 bases from J, the gap between germline ends came to 13 bases. Sequencing used naive CD4+ T cells sorted from blood. The subset was: CD45RA+ positively selected. The chain links TRBV5-1 to TRBJ1-6; no clear D gene. The sequence derives from a man younger than 35 in good health. The CDR3 loop reads CASSPGLTDSPLHF. As DNA, the CDR3 is TGCGCCAGCAGCCCCGGTCTCACGGATTCACCCCTCCACTTT.